These 6 T cell receptor beta chains came from one sample sequenced in a study of blood T cell repertoires in COVID-19. Here immunoSEQ multiplex PCR was the method, and the copy in TCRdb shows in-frame clones only, minus some. Here the sample spans roughly 100,000 clones, 85% being singletons. The sequencing input was peripheral blood. These receptors were obtained from a woman in her 70s with active or convalescent COVID-19.

This chain joins TRBV2 and TRBJ1-5, with D unclear. Germline CDR1 is SNHLY and CDR2 is FYNNEI. Trimming stripped 3 bases from V and 5 bases from J, with 11 bases between. The CDR3 covers 14 residues. CDR3 residues: CASSDTQADQPQHF. As DNA, the CDR3 is TGTGCCAGCAGTGATACGCAGGCCGATCAGCCCCAGCATTTT.

V gene TRBV10-3 combines with J gene TRBJ2-7, with TRBD2 as a possible D gene (5 bases). This CDR3 comprises 16 residues. CDR1 is ENHRY and CDR2 is SYGVKD in the germline V gene. V lost 0 bases to trimming and J lost 3 bases, with 15 bases between them. The CDR3 region has the DNA TGTGCCATCAGTGAGTCGCCCGACCCCGGGGTCTACGAGCAGTACTTC. Translation gives CAISESPDPGVYEQYF.

This sequence joins TRBV3-1 (or the pseudogene TRBV3-2) and TRBJ2-1, with 8 bases that match TRBD1. Germline CDR1 and CDR2: LGHDT and YNNKEL (reference sequence). Germline trimming cut 8 bases from V and 6 bases from J; bases unmatched to any gene: 12. This CDR3 is 15 amino acids long. The CDR3 coding sequence is TGTGCCAGCTCCGGCCGCAACAGGGGGTCCAATGAGCAGTTCTTC. Its translation is CASSGRNRGSNEQFF.

The chain recombines TRBV20-1 with TRBJ2-2; possibly TRBD1 for D (5 bases). Per the germline V gene, CDR1 is DFQATT and CDR2 is SNEGSKA (reference sequence). V lost 3 bases and J 10 bases, leaving 15 bases between the germline ends. The CDR3 spans 13 residues. The CDR3: CSASKGAPAELFF. The CDR3 DNA reads TGCAGTGCTAGTAAAGGGGCGCCTGCGGAGCTGTTTTTT.

This rearrangement joins TRBV10-3 to TRBJ2-1, with TRBD2 as a possible D gene (6 bases). This CDR3 is built from 11 residues. Germline CDR1 reads ENHRY; CDR2 reads SYGVKD. Trimming cost V 4 bases and J 10 bases, with 8 bases left between them. The CDR3 nucleotides read TGTGCCATCAGTGCTCGGGAGGAGCAGTTCTTC. Its protein product is CAISAREEQFF.

The chain carries TRBV5-6 and TRBJ1-1; 9 positions match TRBD1. Germline values: CDR1 SGHDT, CDR2 YYEEEE. V lost 5 bases to trimming and J lost 4 bases; unmatched junction nucleotides: 9. The CDR3 contains 15 residues. The CDR3 region has the DNA TGTGCCAGCAGACGAGGGCTGACAGGGGGCACTGAAGCTTTCTTT. As protein: CASRRGLTGGTEAFF.